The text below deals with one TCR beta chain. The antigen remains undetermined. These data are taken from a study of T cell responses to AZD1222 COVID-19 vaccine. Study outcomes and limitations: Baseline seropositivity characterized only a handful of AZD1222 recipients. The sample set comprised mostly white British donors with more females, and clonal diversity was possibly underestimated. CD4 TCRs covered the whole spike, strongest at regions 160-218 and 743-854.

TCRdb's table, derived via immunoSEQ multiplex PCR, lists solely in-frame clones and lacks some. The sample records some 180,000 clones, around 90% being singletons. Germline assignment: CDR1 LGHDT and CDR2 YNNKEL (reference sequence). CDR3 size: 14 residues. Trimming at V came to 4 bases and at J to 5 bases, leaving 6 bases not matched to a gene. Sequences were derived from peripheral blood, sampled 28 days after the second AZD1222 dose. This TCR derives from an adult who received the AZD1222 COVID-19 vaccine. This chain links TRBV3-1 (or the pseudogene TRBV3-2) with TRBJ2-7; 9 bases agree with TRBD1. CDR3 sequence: CASSRGQGPHEQYF. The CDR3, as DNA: TGTGCCAGCAGCCGGGGACAGGGCCCCCACGAGCAGTACTTC.